Listed below are T cell receptor beta chains from one sample, sequenced in a study of T cells in Graves' hyperthyroidism and ophthalmopathy. TCRdb reanalysed the multiplex PCR reads using MiXCR and keeps one entry per CDR3 protein. This table holds fewer than 350,000 distinct CDR3 sequences, under 25% found once. The sequenced sample consisted of blood. The origin of the receptors is a woman in her 50s with Graves' hyperthyroidism. CDR3s include the opening cysteine and the closing phenylalanine or tryptophan. The D gene is left open where the match is weak. Size values are once, few and many counts, or a class for expanded clones, and some rows have none.

>-|TRBV11-3|many|TRBJ2-1
CASSLGRASGGGRYNEQFF
TGTGCCAGCAGCTTAGGAAGGGCCAGCGGAGGGGGAAGGTACAATGAGCAGTTCTTC
>-|TRBV28|many|TRBJ2-1
CASSTQLDPAFISYNEQFF
TGTGCCAGCAGTACCCAACTAGACCCCGCCTTTATTTCCTACAATGAGCAGTTCTTC
>-|TRBV6-1|many|TRBJ1-1
CASSPRDRIAEAFF
TGTGCCAGCAGCCCTCGAGACAGGATAGCTGAAGCTTTCTTT
>TRBD1|TRBV28|many|TRBJ1-5
CASSWGQENQPQHF
TGTGCCAGCAGTTGGGGACAGGAGAATCAGCCCCAGCATTTT
>TRBD1|TRBV5-6|-|TRBJ1-2
CASSSQQGADNYGYTF
TGTGCCAGCAGCTCCCAACAGGGGGCAGATAACTATGGCTACACCTTC
>-|TRBV28|many|TRBJ2-2
CASSRWTGELFF
TGTGCCAGCAGTAGGTGGACCGGGGAGCTGTTTTTT
>TRBD2|TRBV20-1|-|TRBJ2-1
CSALGLAGVYEQFF
TGCAGTGCCCTTGGACTAGCGGGAGTCTATGAGCAGTTCTTC
>TRBD1|TRBV2|-|TRBJ1-1
CASSSTPGGAGTEAFF
TGTGCCAGCAGTTCGACCCCAGGGGGCGCTGGCACTGAAGCTTTCTTT
>TRBD2|TRBV6-4|few|TRBJ2-1
CASSRTSGFYNEQFF
TGTGCCAGCAGCAGGACTAGCGGGTTCTACAATGAGCAGTTCTTC
>TRBD2|TRBV12-3/TRBV12-4|many|TRBJ2-3
CASTSGGTDTQYF
TGTGCCAGCACTAGCGGGGGGACAGATACGCAGTATTTT
>-|TRBV19|-|TRBJ1-3
CASSTLSGNTIYF
TGTGCCAGTAGTACCCTCTCTGGAAACACCATATATTTT
>-|TRBV10-3|few|TRBJ2-5
CAISESGSPGETQYF
TGTGCCATCAGTGAGTCGGGCTCCCCGGGGGAGACCCAGTACTTC
>-|TRBV5-1|few|TRBJ2-7
CASSPGIGRNYEQYF
TGCGCCAGCAGCCCGGGGATCGGGCGGAACTACGAGCAGTACTTC
>TRBD2|TRBV6-1|many|TRBJ2-1
CASTGTSAYNEQFF
TGTGCCAGCACCGGGACTAGCGCGTACAATGAGCAGTTCTTC
>-|TRBV6-1|-|TRBJ2-3
CASKKLYTDTQYF
TGTGCCAGCAAGAAACTATACACAGATACGCAGTATTTT
>TRBD1|TRBV5-1|many|TRBJ2-7
CASSFGQVGTYEQYF
TGCGCCAGCAGCTTTGGACAGGTTGGGACCTACGAGCAGTACTTC
>-|TRBV18|many|TRBJ1-1
CASSPGDRENTEAFF
TGTGCCAGCTCACCCGGAGACAGAGAGAACACTGAAGCTTTCTTT
>-|TRBV30|many|TRBJ1-3
CAWSVHRVSGNTIYF
TGTGCCTGGAGTGTACATCGGGTCTCTGGAAACACCATATATTTT
>-|TRBV28|many|TRBJ1-2
CASSPTGRAAYGYTF
TGTGCCAGCAGTCCGACCGGTAGGGCAGCCTATGGCTACACCTTC
>-|TRBV2|once|TRBJ1-5
CASSLMGNQPQHF
TGTGCCAGCAGCTTGATGGGGAACCAGCCCCAGCATTTT
>TRBD2|TRBV3-1|many|TRBJ2-3
CASTLGLPSTDTQYF
TGTGCCAGCACCCTGGGACTACCTAGCACAGATACGCAGTATTTT
>-|TRBV27|many|TRBJ2-5
CASNGPIQETQYF
TGTGCCAGCAATGGGCCAATCCAAGAGACCCAGTACTTC
>-|TRBV18|-|TRBJ1-1
CASSPQGTTEAFF
TGTGCCAGCTCACCACAGGGGACCACTGAAGCTTTCTTT
>TRBD1|TRBV10-3|-|TRBJ2-7
CAISDLTQGGSYEQYF
TGTGCCATCAGTGATTTAACACAGGGGGGCTCCTACGAGCAGTACTTC
>-|TRBV3-1|many|TRBJ2-3
CASSSRTKRSTDTQYF
TGTGCCAGCAGCTCCCGGACTAAACGTAGCACAGATACGCAGTATTTT
>-|TRBV12-3/TRBV12-4|-|TRBJ1-1
CASSPGWGGNTEAFF
TGTGCCAGCAGTCCAGGTTGGGGGGGTAACACTGAAGCTTTCTTT
>TRBD2|TRBV12-3/TRBV12-4|many|TRBJ2-7
CASRQGGARDYEQYF
TGTGCCAGCAGGCAGGGAGGGGCCCGAGACTACGAGCAGTACTTC
>-|TRBV12-3/TRBV12-4|once|TRBJ1-5
CASSPIGGKSNQPQHF
TGTGCCAGCAGCCCTATTGGAGGGAAAAGCAATCAGCCCCAGCATTTT
>-|TRBV7-2|-|TRBJ2-7
CASSFRDGSKDEQYF
TGTGCCAGCAGCTTCCGGGACGGCAGTAAAGACGAGCAGTACTTC
>TRBD1|TRBV6-1|many|TRBJ2-3
CASGTGNTDTQYF
TGTGCCAGCGGGACAGGCAACACAGATACGCAGTATTTT
>-|TRBV4-1|-|TRBJ2-3
CASSRDLLDTQYF
TGCGCCAGCAGCCGGGACTTATTAGATACGCAGTATTTT
>-|TRBV18|few|TRBJ2-5
CASSPTSNGFQETQYF
TGTGCCAGCTCGCCCACTAGTAATGGGTTCCAAGAGACCCAGTACTTC
>-|TRBV29-1|few|TRBJ2-3
CSVVWGREGTDTQYF
TGCAGCGTTGTTTGGGGGCGAGAGGGCACAGATACGCAGTATTTT
>-|TRBV5-6|-|TRBJ1-4
CASSQPPGKLFF
TGTGCCAGCAGCCAACCACCAGGAAAACTGTTTTTT
>TRBD1|TRBV7-9|many|TRBJ1-6
CASSLGQDNSPLHF
TGTGCCAGCAGCTTGGGACAGGATAATTCACCCCTCCACTTT
>-|TRBV29-1|many|TRBJ2-7
CSVEGRGTYEQYF
TGCAGCGTTGAAGGCAGGGGCACCTACGAGCAGTACTTC
>TRBD1|TRBV27|-|TRBJ1-2
CASSRAGTGGRYGYTF
TGTGCCAGCAGTAGAGCCGGGACAGGGGGCCGCTATGGCTACACCTTC
>TRBD2|TRBV20-1|many|TRBJ2-7
CSARTSGSRYEQYF
TGCAGTGCGAGGACTAGCGGGAGTAGGTACGAGCAGTACTTC
>TRBD1|TRBV20-1|few|TRBJ2-7
CSARPGQLSSYEQYF
TGCAGTGCTAGACCGGGACAGTTAAGCTCCTACGAGCAGTACTTC
>-|TRBV2|-|TRBJ2-4
CASSVEQLAKNIQYF
TGTGCCAGCAGTGTGGAACAGCTAGCCAAAAACATTCAGTACTTC
>-|TRBV12-3/TRBV12-4|-|TRBJ2-2
CASSLVQGIRGGELFF
TGTGCCAGCAGTTTAGTGCAGGGGATCAGGGGCGGGGAGCTGTTTTTT
>TRBD1|TRBV11-2|many|TRBJ2-1
CASSGTGSINEQFF
TGTGCCAGCAGCGGGACAGGGAGCATCAATGAGCAGTTCTTC
>-|TRBV5-8|-|TRBJ2-1
CASRGANAENEQFF
TGTGCCAGTCGGGGGGCGAACGCCGAAAATGAGCAGTTCTTC
>TRBD2|TRBV6-2/TRBV6-3|once|TRBJ2-1
CASRLAGPGGEQFF
TGTGCCAGCAGGTTAGCGGGACCGGGGGGTGAGCAGTTCTTC
>-|TRBV11-2|many|TRBJ2-1
CASSTRGAHYNEQFF
TGTGCCAGCAGCACCAGGGGTGCCCACTACAATGAGCAGTTCTTC
>TRBD2|TRBV4-1|few|TRBJ2-7
CASSQAPLTSGGTYEQYF
TGCGCCAGCAGCCAAGCCCCTCTGACTAGCGGGGGGACCTACGAGCAGTACTTC
>-|TRBV20-1|-|TRBJ1-2
CSATEDGRSYGYTF
TGCAGTGCTACCGAGGACGGACGGTCCTATGGCTACACCTTC
>-|TRBV20-1|many|TRBJ1-1
CSAYGGLFTEAFF
TGCAGTGCCTACGGGGGGCTCTTCACTGAAGCTTTCTTT
>-|TRBV4-1|many|TRBJ1-1
CASSQSTGSYTEAFF
TGCGCCAGCAGCCAGTCCACAGGGTCCTACACTGAAGCTTTCTTT
>-|TRBV27|-|TRBJ2-1
CASSFEGVLKNEQFF
TGTGCCAGCAGTTTCGAGGGGGTTTTAAAAAATGAGCAGTTCTTC
>-|TRBV5-1|many|TRBJ2-3
CASSFYGQHTDTQYF
TGCGCCAGCAGCTTTTACGGACAGCACACAGATACGCAGTATTTT
>-|TRBV9|-|TRBJ2-1
CASSAGPSTRRVNNEQFF
TGTGCCAGCAGCGCGGGTCCTTCGACGCGGCGGGTAAACAATGAGCAGTTCTTC